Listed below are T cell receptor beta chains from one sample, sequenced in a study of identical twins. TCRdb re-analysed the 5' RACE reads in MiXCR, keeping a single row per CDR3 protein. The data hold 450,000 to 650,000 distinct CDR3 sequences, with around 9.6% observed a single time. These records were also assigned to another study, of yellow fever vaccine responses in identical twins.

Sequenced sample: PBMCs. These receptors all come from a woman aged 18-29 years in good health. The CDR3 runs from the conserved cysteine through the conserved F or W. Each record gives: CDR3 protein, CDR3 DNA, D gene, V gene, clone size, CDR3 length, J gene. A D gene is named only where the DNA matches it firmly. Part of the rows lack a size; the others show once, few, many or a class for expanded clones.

CDR3: CASSTIPRDGSSYNSPLHF; DNA: TGTGCCAGCAGCACAATCCCCCGAGATGGGAGCTCCTATAATTCACCCCTCCACTTT; D: .; V: TRBV27; size: .; length: 19; J: TRBJ1-6
CDR3: CASGTGGLLW; DNA: TGTGCCAGCGGGACCGGGGGCCTCCTATGG; D: .; V: TRBV6-5; size: .; length: 10; J: TRBJ2-5
CDR3: CASSQGLAGGLYEQYF; DNA: TGCGCCAGCAGCCAAGGACTAGCGGGAGGGCTATACGAGCAGTACTTC; D: TRBD2; V: TRBV4-1; size: many; length: 16; J: TRBJ2-7
CDR3: CASSLAQGPSSYEQYF; DNA: TGCGCCAGCAGCTTGGCCCAGGGGCCGAGCTCCTACGAGCAGTACTTC; D: .; V: TRBV5-1; size: once; length: 16; J: TRBJ2-7
CDR3: CASSQDLGFNQPQHF; DNA: TGTGCCAGCAGCCAAGATCTCGGATTCAATCAGCCCCAGCATTTT; D: .; V: TRBV3-1; size: few; length: 15; J: TRBJ1-5
CDR3: CASSPRTGGITEAFF; DNA: TGTGCCAGTAGTCCCCGGACAGGGGGCATCACTGAAGCTTTCTTT; D: TRBD1; V: TRBV19; size: many; length: 15; J: TRBJ1-1
CDR3: CASSSQDRVRPNTEAFF; DNA: TGTGCCAGCAGTTCCCAGGACAGGGTGAGGCCGAACACTGAAGCTTTCTTT; D: TRBD1; V: TRBV12-3/TRBV12-4; size: many; length: 17; J: TRBJ1-1
CDR3: CASSFEVTDTQYF; DNA: TGTGCCAGCAGCTTCGAGGTCACAGATACGCAGTATTTT; D: .; V: TRBV5-4; size: many; length: 13; J: TRBJ2-3
CDR3: CSAHRQGSTDTQYF; DNA: TGCAGTGCTCATAGACAGGGTAGCACAGATACGCAGTATTTT; D: TRBD1; V: TRBV20-1; size: few; length: 14; J: TRBJ2-3
CDR3: CASSLNHGSETQYF; DNA: TGTGCCAGCAGTTTAAATCATGGGTCAGAGACCCAGTACTTC; D: .; V: TRBV12-3/TRBV12-4; size: few; length: 14; J: TRBJ2-5
CDR3: CASSQRLAGVNEQFF; DNA: TGTGCCAGCAGCCAAAGGCTAGCGGGAGTAAATGAGCAGTTCTTC; D: TRBD2; V: TRBV4-2; size: .; length: 15; J: TRBJ2-1